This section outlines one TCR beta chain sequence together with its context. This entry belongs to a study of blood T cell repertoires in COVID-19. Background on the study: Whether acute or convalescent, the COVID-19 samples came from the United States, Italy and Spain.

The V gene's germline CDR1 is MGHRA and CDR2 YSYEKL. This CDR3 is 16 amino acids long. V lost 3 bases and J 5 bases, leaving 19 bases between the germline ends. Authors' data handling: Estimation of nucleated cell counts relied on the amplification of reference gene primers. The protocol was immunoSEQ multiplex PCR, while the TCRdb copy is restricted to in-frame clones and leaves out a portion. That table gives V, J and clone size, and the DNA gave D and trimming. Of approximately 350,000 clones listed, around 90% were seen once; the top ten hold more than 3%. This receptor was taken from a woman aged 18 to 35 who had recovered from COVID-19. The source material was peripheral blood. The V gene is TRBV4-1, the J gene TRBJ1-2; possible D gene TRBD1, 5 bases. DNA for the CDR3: TGCGCCAGCAGCCAGGGGGGGGGAGCAGGGAAGTATGGCTACACCTTC. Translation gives CASSQGGGAGKYGYTF.